The present T cell receptor (beta chain) was sequenced within a study of OX40 agonist ivuxolimab in advanced cancers. The wider study: Checkpoint inhibitors had been given previously to 40% of patients.

Only in-frame clones appear in the TCRdb table, and some are missing; sequencing was by immunoSEQ multiplex PCR. Found here are about 78,000 clones, almost 95% of them singletons; the top ten hold around 2.8%. The sequencing used CD4+ or CD8+ T cells sorted from blood, collected in a trial of the OX40 agonist ivuxolimab. The TCR originated in an adult with an advanced solid tumor such as melanoma, head and neck, liver or kidney cancer.

The CDR3 DNA sequence: TGTGCCAGCAGCCCCCGTGGAGCGGGGGAGACCTACAATGAGCAGTTCTTC. Translated: CASSPRGAGETYNEQFF. The chain is built from TRBV11-1 and TRBJ2-1, with 8 bases identical to TRBD2. Losses at the gene ends were 5 bases for V and 2 bases for J; bases not matched to a gene: 11. The germline gives CDR1 SGHAT, CDR2 FQDESV (reference sequence). The CDR3 is 17 residues long.